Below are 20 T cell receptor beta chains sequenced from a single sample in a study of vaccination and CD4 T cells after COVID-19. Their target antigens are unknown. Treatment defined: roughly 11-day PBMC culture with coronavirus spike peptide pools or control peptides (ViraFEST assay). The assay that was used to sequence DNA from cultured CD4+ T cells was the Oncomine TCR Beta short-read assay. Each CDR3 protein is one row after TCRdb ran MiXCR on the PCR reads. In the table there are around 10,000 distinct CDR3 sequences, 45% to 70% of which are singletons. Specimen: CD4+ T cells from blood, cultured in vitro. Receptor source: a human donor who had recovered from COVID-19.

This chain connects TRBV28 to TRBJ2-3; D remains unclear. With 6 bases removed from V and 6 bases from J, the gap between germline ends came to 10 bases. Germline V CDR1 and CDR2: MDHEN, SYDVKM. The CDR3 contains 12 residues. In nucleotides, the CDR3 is TGTGCCAGCAGGGCTTTGTGGGATACGCAGTATTTT. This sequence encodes CASRALWDTQYF.

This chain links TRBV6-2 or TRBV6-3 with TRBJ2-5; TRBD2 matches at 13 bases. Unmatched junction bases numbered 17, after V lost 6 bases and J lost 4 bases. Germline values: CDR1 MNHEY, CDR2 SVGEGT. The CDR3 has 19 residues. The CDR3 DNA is TGTGCCAGCAGATCCGGACTAGCGGGAGCCTTCGGCTGGGGAGAGACCCAGTACTTC. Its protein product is CASRSGLAGAFGWGETQYF.

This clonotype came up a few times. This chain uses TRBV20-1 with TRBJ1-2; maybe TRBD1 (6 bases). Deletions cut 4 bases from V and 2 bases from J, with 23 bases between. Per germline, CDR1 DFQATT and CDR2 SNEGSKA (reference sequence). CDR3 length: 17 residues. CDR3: CSANDFQKPQGNYGYTF. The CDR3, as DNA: TGCAGTGCTAACGACTTTCAAAAACCCCAGGGGAACTATGGCTACACCTTC.

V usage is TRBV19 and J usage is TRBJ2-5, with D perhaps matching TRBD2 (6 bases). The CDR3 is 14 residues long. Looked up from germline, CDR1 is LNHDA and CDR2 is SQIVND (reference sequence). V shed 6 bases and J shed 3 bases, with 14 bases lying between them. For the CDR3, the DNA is TGTGCCAGTAGATCGGACGGACTAAAAGAGACCCAGTACTTC. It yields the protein CASRSDGLKETQYF.

The CDR3 loop reads CSARRQGGTEAFF. For the CDR3, the DNA is TGCAGTGCTAGAAGACAGGGGGGAACTGAAGCTTTCTTT. The gene calls are TRBV20-1 and TRBJ1-1; 9 bases map to TRBD1. The CDR3 totals 13 residues. V shed 2 bases and J 5 bases; nucleotides not matched to a gene: 3. Germline assignment: CDR1 DFQATT and CDR2 SNEGSKA (reference sequence).

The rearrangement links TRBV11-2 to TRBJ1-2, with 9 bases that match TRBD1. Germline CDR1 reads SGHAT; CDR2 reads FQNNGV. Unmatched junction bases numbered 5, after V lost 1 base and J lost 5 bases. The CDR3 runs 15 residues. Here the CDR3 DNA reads TGTGCCAGCAGCTTAGGGGACAGGGCTCCGTATGGCTACACCTTC. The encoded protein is CASSLGDRAPYGYTF.

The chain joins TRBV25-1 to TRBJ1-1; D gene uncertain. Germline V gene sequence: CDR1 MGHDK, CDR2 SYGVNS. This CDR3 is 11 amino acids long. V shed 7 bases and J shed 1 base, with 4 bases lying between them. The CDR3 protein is CASTRNTEAFF. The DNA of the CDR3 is TGTGCCAGCACGAGGAACACTGAAGCTTTCTTT.

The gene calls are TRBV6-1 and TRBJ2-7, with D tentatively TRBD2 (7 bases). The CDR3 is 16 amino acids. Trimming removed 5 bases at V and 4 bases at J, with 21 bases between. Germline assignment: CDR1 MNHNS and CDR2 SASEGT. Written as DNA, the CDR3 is TGTGCCAGCAGTCCCCCCGCGGTGGGGGGGCTTTACGAGCAGTACTTC. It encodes CASSPPAVGGLYEQYF.

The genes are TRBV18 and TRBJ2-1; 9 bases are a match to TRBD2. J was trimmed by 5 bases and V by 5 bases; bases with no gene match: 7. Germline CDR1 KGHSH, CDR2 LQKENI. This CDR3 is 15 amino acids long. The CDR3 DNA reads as TGTGCCAGCTCAATCCAACTAGCGGGTAACAATGAGCAGTTCTTC. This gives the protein CASSIQLAGNNEQFF.

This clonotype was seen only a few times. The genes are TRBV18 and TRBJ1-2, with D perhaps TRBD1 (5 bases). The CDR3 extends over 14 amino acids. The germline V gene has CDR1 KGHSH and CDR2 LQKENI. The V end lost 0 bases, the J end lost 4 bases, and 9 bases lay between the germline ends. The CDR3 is CASSPPQGLYGYTF. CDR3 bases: TGTGCCAGCTCACCACCGCAGGGTCTCTATGGCTACACCTTC.

The CDR3 DNA follows: TGTGCCAGTAGGCGCGGCTGGGAGGTGGAGAACACTGAAGCTTTCTTT. This gives the protein CASRRGWEVENTEAFF. V gene TRBV19 combines with J gene TRBJ1-1; D unresolved. Germline V gene data show CDR1 as LNHDA and CDR2 as SQIVND (reference sequence). CDR3 size: 16 residues. V shed 6 bases and J shed 1 base, with 18 bases lying between them.

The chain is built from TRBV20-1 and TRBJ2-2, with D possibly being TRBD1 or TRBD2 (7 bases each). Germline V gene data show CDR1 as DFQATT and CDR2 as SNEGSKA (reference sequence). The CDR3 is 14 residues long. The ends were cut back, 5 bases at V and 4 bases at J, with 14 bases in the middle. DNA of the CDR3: TGCAGTGCTTTCAGGGGGGGAAGCACCGGGGAGCTGTTTTTT. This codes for CSAFRGGSTGELFF.

The CDR3 DNA is TGTGCCAGCAGCTCCAATTTATATAATTCACCCCTCCACTTT. This gives the protein CASSSNLYNSPLHF. V usage is TRBV7-9 and J usage is TRBJ1-6, with D unresolved. Trimming removed 4 bases from V and 4 bases from J, with 8 bases in between. Germline CDR1 is SEHNR and CDR2 is FQNEAQ (reference sequence). The CDR3 has 14 residues.

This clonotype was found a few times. CDR3 nucleotides: TGCGCCAGCAGCTTCTATAGCGGAACTAGCACAGATACGCAGTATTTT. This gives the protein CASSFYSGTSTDTQYF. The chain combines TRBV5-1 with TRBJ2-3; tentatively, D is TRBD2 (6 bases). The CDR3 covers 16 residues. Germline V gene sequence: CDR1 SGHRS, CDR2 YFSETQ. Trimming stripped 2 bases from V and 0 bases from J, with 13 bases between. Full variable domain (outside the CDR3, taken from reference TRBV5-1 and TRBJ2-3): KAGVTQTPRYLIKTRGQQVTLSCSPISGHRSVSWYQQTPGQGLQFLFEYFSETQRNKGNFPGRFSGRQFSNSRSEMNVSTLELGDSALYLCASSFYSGTSTDTQYFGPGTRLTVL.

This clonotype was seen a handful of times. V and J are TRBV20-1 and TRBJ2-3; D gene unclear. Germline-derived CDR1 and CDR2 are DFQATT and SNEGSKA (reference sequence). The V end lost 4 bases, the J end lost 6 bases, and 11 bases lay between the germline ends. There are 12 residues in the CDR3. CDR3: CSAMGARDTQYF. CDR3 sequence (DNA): TGCAGTGCTATGGGCGCGAGGGATACGCAGTATTTT.

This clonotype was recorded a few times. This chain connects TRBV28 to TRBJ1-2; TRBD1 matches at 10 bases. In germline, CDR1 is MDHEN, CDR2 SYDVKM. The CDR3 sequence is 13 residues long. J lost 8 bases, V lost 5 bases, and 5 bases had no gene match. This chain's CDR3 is CASSTTGGWGYTF. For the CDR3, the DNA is TGTGCCAGCAGTACGACAGGGGGCTGGGGCTACACCTTC.

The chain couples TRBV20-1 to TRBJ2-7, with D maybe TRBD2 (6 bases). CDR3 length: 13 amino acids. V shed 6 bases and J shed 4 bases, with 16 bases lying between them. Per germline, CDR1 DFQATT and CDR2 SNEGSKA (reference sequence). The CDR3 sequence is CSASGREGYEQYF. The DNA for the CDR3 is TGCAGTGCCAGCGGGCGGGAAGGATACGAGCAGTACTTC.

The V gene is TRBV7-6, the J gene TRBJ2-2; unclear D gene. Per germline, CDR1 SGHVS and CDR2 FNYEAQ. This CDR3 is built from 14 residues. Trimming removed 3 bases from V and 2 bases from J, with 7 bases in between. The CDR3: CASSFNINTGELFF. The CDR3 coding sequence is TGTGCCAGCAGCTTCAATATTAACACCGGGGAGCTGTTTTTT.

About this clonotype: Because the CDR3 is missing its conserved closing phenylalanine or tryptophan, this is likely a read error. CDR3 bases: TGTGCCAGCAGCTCCCTGGGGGGTACTAGTCAGCCCCAGCATCTT. It specifies CASSSLGGTSQPQHL. This chain uses TRBV7-2 with TRBJ1-5; D may be TRBD1 (5 bases). Germline CDR1 SGHTA, CDR2 FQGNSA. V was shortened by 4 bases and J by 6 bases, with 16 bases between the two germline ends. This CDR3 is 15 amino acids long.

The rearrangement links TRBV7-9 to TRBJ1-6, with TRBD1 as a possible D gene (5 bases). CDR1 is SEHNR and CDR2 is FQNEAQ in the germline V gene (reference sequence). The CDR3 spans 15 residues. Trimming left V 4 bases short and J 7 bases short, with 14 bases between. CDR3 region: CASSSYSGPNSPLHF. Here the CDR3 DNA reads TGTGCCAGCAGCTCCTATTCGGGGCCGAATTCACCCCTCCACTTT.